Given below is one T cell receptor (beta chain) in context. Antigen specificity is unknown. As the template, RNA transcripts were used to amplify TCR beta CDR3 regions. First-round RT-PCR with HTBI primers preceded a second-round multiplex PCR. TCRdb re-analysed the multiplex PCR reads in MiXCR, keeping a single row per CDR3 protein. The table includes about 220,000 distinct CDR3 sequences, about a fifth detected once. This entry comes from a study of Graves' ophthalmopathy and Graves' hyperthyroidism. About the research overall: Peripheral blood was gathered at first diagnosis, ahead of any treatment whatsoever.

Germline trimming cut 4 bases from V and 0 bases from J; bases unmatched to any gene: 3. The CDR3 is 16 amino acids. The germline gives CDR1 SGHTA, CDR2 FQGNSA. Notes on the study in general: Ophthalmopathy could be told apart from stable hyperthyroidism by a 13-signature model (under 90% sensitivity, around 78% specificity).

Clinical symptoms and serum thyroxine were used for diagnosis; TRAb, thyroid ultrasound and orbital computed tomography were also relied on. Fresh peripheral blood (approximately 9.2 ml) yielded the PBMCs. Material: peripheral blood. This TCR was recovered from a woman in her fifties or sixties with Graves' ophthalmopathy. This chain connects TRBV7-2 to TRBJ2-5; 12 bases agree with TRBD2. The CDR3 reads CASSSGLAGNQETQYF. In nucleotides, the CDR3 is TGTGCCAGCAGCTCCGGACTAGCGGGGAACCAAGAGACCCAGTACTTC.